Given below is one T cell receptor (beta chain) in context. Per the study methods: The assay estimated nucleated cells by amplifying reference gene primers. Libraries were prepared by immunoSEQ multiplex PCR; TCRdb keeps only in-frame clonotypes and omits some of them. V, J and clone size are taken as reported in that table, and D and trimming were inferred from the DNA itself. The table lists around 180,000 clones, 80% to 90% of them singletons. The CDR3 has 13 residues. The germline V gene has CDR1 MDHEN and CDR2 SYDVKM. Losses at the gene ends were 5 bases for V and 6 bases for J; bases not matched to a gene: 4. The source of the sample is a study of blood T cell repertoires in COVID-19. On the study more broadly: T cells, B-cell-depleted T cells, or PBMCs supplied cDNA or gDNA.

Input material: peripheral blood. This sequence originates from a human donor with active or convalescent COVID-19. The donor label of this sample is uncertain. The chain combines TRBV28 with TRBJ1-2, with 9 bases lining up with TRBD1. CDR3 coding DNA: TGTGCCAGCAGTCAGGACAGGGGAAATGGCTACACCTTC. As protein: CASSQDRGNGYTF.